Listed here are 8 T cell receptor beta chains from one sample, sequenced in a study of CD8+CD57+ T cells in acquired aplastic anemia (dated by TCRdb to between 2018 and 2020). Reads for this sample came from an Illumina HiSeq 2000. Genomic DNA was used as template for profiling of TCR beta VDJ combinations and CDR3 sequences. Starting from the raw public reads, TCRdb applied fastp trimming at Q25, assembled clones with MiXCR and retained in-frame beta chains. Identical CDR3 proteins give one entry, which carries the most common genes and DNA. This sample has about 120,000 distinct CDR3 sequences in its table, and 50% to 70% of those were observed once. Roughly 30% of the sample is in the top ten clones. The patients picked for sequencing were ones in whom flow cytometry had shown an expansion of CD8+CD57+ cells. Sequencing input: sorted CD4+, CD8+, or CD8+CD57+ T cells (not recorded which) from PBMCs. The source is a human donor with aplastic anemia.

This clonotype showed up just a few times. V is TRBV10-3 and J is TRBJ2-7, with D perhaps TRBD2 (5 bases). The germline V and J ends were trimmed by 4 bases and 2 bases, with 15 bases remaining between them. CDR3 length: 15 amino acids. Germline loops: CDR1 ENHRY, CDR2 SYGVKD. CDR3: CAISGVEDDPYEQYF. CDR3 in DNA: TGTGCCATCAGTGGAGTGGAGGACGATCCCTACGAGCAGTACTTC.

This chain connects TRBV11-2 to TRBJ2-7; D might be TRBD1 or TRBD2, each matching 5 bases. Trimming cost V 5 bases and J 3 bases, with 20 bases left between them. The germline V gene encodes CDR1 SGHAT and CDR2 FQNNGV. This CDR3 spans 16 amino acids. Written as DNA, the CDR3 is TGTGCCAGCAGCCCCCGGGCCAGGGCAGGAGGCTACGAGCAGTACTTC. It specifies CASSPRARAGGYEQYF.

The chain combines TRBV10-1 with TRBJ1-6; a weak D match, TRBD1 (6 bases). The length of the CDR3 is 14 residues. CDR1 and CDR2 (germline): WNHNN, SYGVQD (reference sequence). V was clipped by 7 bases and J by 7 bases, with 14 bases between them. CDR3 coding DNA: TGCGCCAGCAAGGGACAAGGGGTGAATTCACCCCTCCACTTT. Its protein product is CASKGQGVNSPLHF.

In its sample, this clonotype was seen a few times. This rearrangement joins TRBV24-1 to TRBJ2-3, with D possibly called TRBD1 or TRBD2 (5 bases each). The germline gives CDR1 KGHDR, CDR2 SFDVKD. V lost 10 bases and J lost 4, with 17 bases in between. The CDR3 has 14 amino acids. The CDR3 DNA sequence: TGTGCCACTCAGGGAGAGGGGTATGCAGATACGCAGTATTTT. Protein sequence: CATQGEGYADTQYF.

V gene TRBV5-6 combines with J gene TRBJ2-1; 12 nucleotides line up with TRBD2. The CDR3 totals 16 residues. With 5 bases clipped from V and 7 bases from J, the junction kept 10 bases outside the gene matches. In germline, CDR1 is SGHDT, CDR2 YYEEEE. CDR3 bases: TGTGCCAGCAGTTCTAGCGGGGGGGCCTTGGGGAATGAGCAGTTCTTC. Amino acids: CASSSSGGALGNEQFF.

Ten or more counts support this clonotype. The genes are TRBV19 and TRBJ2-5, with TRBD1 matching 10 bases. Trimming removed 2 bases from V and 6 bases from J; junction bases left unmatched: 6. The CDR3 loop spans 15 amino acids. Looked up from germline, CDR1 is LNHDA and CDR2 is SQIVND (reference sequence). CDR3 sequence: CASSIQGQGIQTQYF. For the CDR3, the DNA is TGTGCCAGTAGTATACAGGGACAGGGGATACAGACCCAGTACTTC. The full variable domain, its missing parts supplied by reference TRBV19 and TRBJ2-5, is DGGITQSPKYLFRKEGQNVTLSCEQNLNHDAMYWYRQDPGQGLRLIYYSQIVNDFQKGDIAEGYSVSREKKESFPLTVTSAQKNPTAFYLCASSIQGQGIQTQYFGPGTRLLVL.

This clonotype showed up just once. The genes are TRBV9 and TRBJ1-1, with 7 nucleotides matching TRBD1. V was pared by 3 bases and J by 7 bases, with 9 bases of the junction left unmatched. Germline V gives CDR1 SGDLS, CDR2 YYNGEE. CDR3 length: 14 residues. CDR3 nucleotide sequence: TGTGCCAGCAGCGACGTTGACAGGGATGGTGAAGCTTTCTTT. It encodes CASSDVDRDGEAFF. The full variable domain, rest sourced from reference TRBV9 and TRBJ1-1, is DSGVTQTPKHLITATGQRVTLRCSPRSGDLSVYWYQQSLDQGLQFLIQYYNGEERAKGNILERFSAQQFPDLHSELNLSSLELGDSALYFCASSDVDRDGEAFFGQGTRLTVV.

This sequence joins TRBV19 and TRBJ2-7; 8 nucleotides match TRBD1. There are 15 residues in the CDR3. The V gene end was trimmed by 7 bases and the J gene end by 0 bases; junction bases not matched to a gene: 8. The germline gives CDR1 LNHDA, CDR2 SQIVND (reference sequence). CDR3 region: CASTSSGTGSYEQYF. The CDR3 DNA follows: TGTGCCAGTACTTCAAGTGGGACAGGCTCCTACGAGCAGTACTTC.